These 6 T cell receptor beta chains share one sample of origin, sequenced in a study of OX40 agonist ivuxolimab in advanced cancers. Generated by immunoSEQ multiplex PCR, the TCRdb table keeps only in-frame clones and is missing some. The profile covers fewer than 100,000 clones, with 85% to 90% appearing a single time and 10% to 15% taken by the ten largest. The input for sequencing was CD4+ or CD8+ T cells sorted from blood, taken in a trial of the OX40 agonist ivuxolimab. These receptors all stem from an adult with an advanced solid tumor such as melanoma, head and neck, liver or kidney cancer.

The V and J genes are TRBV7-9 and TRBJ2-1; TRBD2 matches at 8 bases. This CDR3 spans 17 amino acids. The V gene's germline CDR1 is SEHNR and CDR2 FQNEAQ (reference sequence). The junction had 5 bases not matched to a gene; V was cut back by 0 bases and J by 1 base. The CDR3 DNA is TGTGCCAGCAGCTTAGCAGCTAGCGGGCTGTCCTACAATGAGCAGTTCTTC. Translation gives CASSLAASGLSYNEQFF.

The chain is built from TRBV11-3 and TRBJ1-6; weak D call: TRBD1 (5 bases). Germline V gene data show CDR1 as SGHNT and CDR2 as YENEEA. V was pared by 0 bases and J by 7 bases, with 10 bases between. This CDR3 is built from 15 residues. The CDR3 spells CASSLDVAGNSPLHF. Written as DNA, the CDR3 is TGTGCCAGCAGCTTAGATGTAGCAGGGAATTCACCCCTCCACTTT. Variable domain in full (rest from reference TRBV11-3 and TRBJ1-6): EAGVVQSPRYKIIEKKQPVAFWCNPISGHNTLYWYLQNLGQGPELLIRYENEEAVDDSQLPKDRFSAERLKGVDSTLKIQPAELGDSAVYLCASSLDVAGNSPLHFGNGTRLTVT.

CDR3 residues: CASSFAYSYNEQFF. CDR3 bases: TGTGCCAGCAGTTTTGCATATTCCTACAATGAGCAGTTCTTC. The chain links TRBV6-6 to TRBJ2-1; D is uncertain. This CDR3 region has 14 residues. Germline V gene sequence: CDR1 MNHNY, CDR2 SVGAGI (reference sequence). V shed 4 bases and J shed 1 base, with 8 bases lying between them.

The chain combines TRBV27 with TRBJ2-7; D is unresolved. This CDR3 has 12 residues. Germline-derived CDR1 and CDR2 are MNHEY and SMNVEV (reference sequence). The V gene lost 0 bases and the J gene lost 11 bases, with 11 bases spanning the gap. CDR3 sequence (DNA): TGTGCCAGCAGTTTATCTCAGGCCCCAGAGTACTTC. Translated: CASSLSQAPEYF.

The V gene is TRBV4-1, the J gene TRBJ2-1; D is unresolved. CDR1 and CDR2 (germline): MGHRA, YSYEKL. The CDR3 is 11 residues long. With 2 bases removed from V and 10 bases from J, the gap between germline ends came to 6 bases. CDR3 amino acids: CASSQLGEQFF. The DNA of the CDR3 is TGCGCCAGCAGCCAACTGGGGGAGCAGTTCTTC.

The chain's CDR3 is CASSTQGQPFYGYTF. CDR3 sequence (DNA): TGTGCCAGCAGCACGCAGGGACAGCCCTTCTATGGCTACACCTTC. The chain links TRBV7-2 to TRBJ1-2; 7 bases agree with TRBD1. V shed 5 bases and J 4 bases; nucleotides not matched to a gene: 10. The CDR3 length is 15 residues. CDR1 is SGHTA and CDR2 is FQGNSA in the germline V gene.